This T cell receptor beta chain is from a study of human T cells and chemical hapten exposure. Study-wide context: Largely, small differences in pooled library volume made per-sample TCR yields vary.

This clonotype has at least ten counts. The antigen is unknown. Documented time point: patch test 2, 6 weeks after DPC sensitization. This sample's treatment: therapeutic diphenylcyclopropenone sensitization with weekly scalp DPC. Study conclusions and caveats: It was expanded TCRs that formed significantly more large CDR3 similarity clusters than controls did.

Individual cDNA molecules each carried unique molecular identifiers attached by the library. TCRdb re-called the RACE reads with MiXCR, one entry per CDR3 protein. The sample holds approximately 69,000 distinct CDR3 sequences, 10% seen once. Sequenced here: whole blood, sampled in connection with sensitization to the hapten diphenylcyclopropenone (DPC). The TCR sequence derives from a woman aged 45-65 years with alopecia areata. Some clones in this sample may be carry-over from other donors' samples.

DNA for the CDR3: TGTGCCAGCAGCCAAGGCCGTAGCGGGGTGAAAGATACGCAGTATTTT. Residues: CASSQGRSGVKDTQYF. The rearrangement joins TRBV3-1 to TRBJ2-3; 8 bases line up with TRBD2. This CDR3 region has 16 residues. The germline V gene has CDR1 LGHDT and CDR2 YNNKEL (reference sequence). Trimming removed 1 base from V and 5 bases from J; junction bases left unmatched: 8.